The rows below give T cell receptor beta chains drawn from one sample of a study of beta chain features in type 1 diabetes. This table comes from immunoSEQ multiplex PCR, and its TCRdb copy is limited to in-frame clones, with some not included. Among 120,000 to 150,000 clones listed, 6.9% were seen once. Sequenced input: central memory CD4+ T cells from blood. These receptors all come from a woman aged 25 to 45 in good health. Both conserved end residues are part of each CDR3. The D gene is left open where the match is weak. The size field is filled for only some rows; it gives once, few, many or a size class.

J: TRBJ1-3
D: TRBD1
size: -
V: TRBV30
CDR3: CAWSAYYGQGGGNTIYF
DNA: TGTGCCTGGAGTGCCTACTATGGACAGGGAGGTGGAAACACCATATATTTT

J: TRBJ2-7
D: -
size: few
V: TRBV30
CDR3: CAWSVRYEQYF
DNA: TGTGCCTGGAGTGTACGGTACGAGCAGTACTTC

J: TRBJ2-1
D: -
size: -
V: TRBV9
CDR3: CASSAGTVGVGFF
DNA: TGTGCCAGCAGCGCGGGAACAGTCGGGGTAGGTTTCTTC

J: TRBJ2-3
D: TRBD2
size: few
V: TRBV14
CDR3: CASSPNSGRGTDTQYF
DNA: TGTGCCAGCAGCCCCAATAGCGGGCGCGGCACAGATACGCAGTATTTT

J: TRBJ2-5
D: TRBD1
size: -
V: TRBV11-2
CDR3: CASSFHDRGRRQETQYF
DNA: TGTGCCAGCAGCTTCCACGACAGGGGGCGCCGGCAAGAGACCCAGTACTTC

J: TRBJ2-7
D: -
size: -
V: TRBV2
CDR3: CASRRGGVTYEQYF
DNA: TGTGCCAGCAGACGAGGGGGGGTTACCTACGAGCAGTACTTC

J: TRBJ2-7
D: TRBD1
size: -
V: TRBV27
CDR3: CASSTEGGRSYEQYF
DNA: TGTGCCAGCAGCACAGAAGGGGGCAGATCCTACGAGCAGTACTTC

J: TRBJ2-1
D: -
size: -
V: TRBV5-1
CDR3: CASSPTDSNEQFF
DNA: TGCGCCAGCAGCCCAACTGACAGTAATGAGCAGTTCTTC

J: TRBJ2-7
D: -
size: few
V: TRBV6-5
CDR3: CASRRTTNYEQYF
DNA: TGTGCCAGTCGACGAACGACAAACTACGAGCAGTACTTC

J: TRBJ1-2
D: TRBD1
size: few
V: TRBV18
CDR3: CASSPMDRVNNYGYTF
DNA: TGTGCCAGCTCACCTATGGACAGGGTAAATAACTATGGCTACACCTTC

J: TRBJ1-5
D: -
size: few
V: TRBV28
CDR3: CASSFSRWDKGRGGSNQPQHF
DNA: TGTGCCAGCAGTTTTTCCCGGTGGGACAAAGGGCGAGGTGGATCGAATCAGCCCCAGCATTTT

J: TRBJ1-2
D: -
size: few
V: TRBV6-6
CDR3: CASSDPLGRNYGYTF
DNA: TGTGCCAGCAGTGACCCCCTGGGCAGAAACTATGGCTACACCTTC

J: TRBJ1-1
D: TRBD1
size: few
V: TRBV14
CDR3: CASSRQGGNTEAFF
DNA: TGTGCCAGCAGCCGACAGGGTGGTAACACTGAAGCTTTCTTT

J: TRBJ2-7
D: TRBD2
size: few
V: TRBV4-3
CDR3: CASSRGLAGRDEQYF
DNA: TGCGCCAGCAGCCGAGGACTAGCGGGACGTGACGAGCAGTACTTC

J: TRBJ1-1
D: -
size: few
V: TRBV4-3
CDR3: CASSSNRDTEAFF
DNA: TGCGCCAGCAGCTCTAACAGGGACACTGAAGCTTTCTTT

J: TRBJ2-2
D: -
size: -
V: TRBV11-2
CDR3: CASSSSSDNTGELFF
DNA: TGTGCCAGCAGCTCCTCTAGCGACAACACCGGGGAGCTGTTTTTT

J: TRBJ2-1
D: -
size: -
V: TRBV9
CDR3: CASSFQGYSYNEQFF
DNA: TGTGCCAGCAGCTTTCAGGGCTACTCCTACAATGAGCAGTTCTTC

J: TRBJ2-7
D: TRBD2
size: many
V: TRBV30
CDR3: CAWSSEASGAYEQYF
DNA: TGTGCCTGGAGTTCCGAGGCTAGCGGGGCCTACGAGCAGTACTTC

J: TRBJ2-1
D: -
size: -
V: TRBV28
CDR3: CASSPPWVKANEQFF
DNA: TGTGCCAGCAGTCCCCCCTGGGTGAAAGCGAATGAGCAGTTCTTC

J: TRBJ1-5
D: TRBD1
size: few
V: TRBV6-6
CDR3: CASTGDSRQPQHF
DNA: TGTGCCAGCACCGGGGACAGTCGACAGCCCCAGCATTTT

J: TRBJ2-3
D: TRBD2
size: -
V: TRBV18
CDR3: CASFSHPSTQAGLSTDTQYF
DNA: TGTGCCAGCTTCTCCCACCCGTCAACCCAAGCGGGACTTAGCACAGATACGCAGTATTTT

J: TRBJ2-1
D: -
size: few
V: TRBV11-2
CDR3: CASSSDSGPYNEQFF
DNA: TGTGCCAGCAGCTCTGACAGTGGGCCCTACAATGAGCAGTTCTTC

J: TRBJ2-1
D: -
size: -
V: TRBV15
CDR3: CATSRDPGRSSYNEQFF
DNA: TGTGCCACCAGCAGAGATCCAGGGAGGAGCTCCTACAATGAGCAGTTCTTC

J: TRBJ2-2
D: TRBD2
size: -
V: TRBV11-3
CDR3: CASRQAGTRWAGELFF
DNA: TGTGCCAGCAGACAAGCCGGGACTAGATGGGCCGGGGAGCTGTTTTTT

J: TRBJ2-7
D: -
size: -
V: TRBV7-3
CDR3: CASSLTAVRDEQYF
DNA: TGTGCCAGCAGCTTAACGGCCGTCCGGGACGAGCAGTACTTC

J: TRBJ2-3
D: TRBD2
size: -
V: TRBV7-7
CDR3: CASSTGLAGGMDTQYF
DNA: TGTGCTAGCAGCACAGGACTAGCGGGAGGCATGGATACGCAGTATTTT

J: TRBJ2-5
D: TRBD1
size: few
V: TRBV6-5
CDR3: CASSYADRGLGETQYF
DNA: TGTGCCAGCAGTTACGCGGACAGGGGATTAGGAGAGACCCAGTACTTC

J: TRBJ1-5
D: TRBD1
size: few
V: TRBV6-1
CDR3: CASSLTGDQPQHF
DNA: TGTGCCAGCAGCCTGACAGGGGATCAGCCCCAGCATTTT

J: TRBJ2-7
D: TRBD1
size: few
V: TRBV5-8
CDR3: CASSFRDRGNEQYF
DNA: TGTGCCAGCAGCTTCCGGGACAGGGGGAACGAGCAGTACTTC

J: TRBJ2-7
D: -
size: -
V: TRBV7-8
CDR3: CASSLLAASEQYF
DNA: TGTGCCAGCAGCTTATTAGCGGCAAGCGAGCAGTACTTC

J: TRBJ2-3
D: TRBD2
size: -
V: TRBV29-1
CDR3: CSGATSGGGTDTQYF
DNA: TGCAGCGGTGCGACTAGCGGAGGGGGCACAGATACGCAGTATTTT

J: TRBJ1-3
D: -
size: few
V: TRBV28
CDR3: CASWGDAGNTIYF
DNA: TGTGCCAGCTGGGGGGACGCAGGAAACACCATATATTTT

J: TRBJ2-2
D: TRBD1
size: -
V: TRBV19
CDR3: CASRFRDRNTGELFF
DNA: TGTGCCAGTAGGTTCCGGGACAGGAACACCGGGGAGCTGTTTTTT

J: TRBJ2-1
D: TRBD2
size: -
V: TRBV25-1
CDR3: CASSDHSGMSYNEQFF
DNA: TGTGCCAGCAGTGACCACAGCGGGATGTCCTACAATGAGCAGTTCTTC

J: TRBJ1-4
D: -
size: -
V: TRBV14
CDR3: CASSQDLYLHPNEKLFF
DNA: TGTGCCAGCAGCCAAGATCTATACCTTCACCCTAATGAAAAACTGTTTTTT

J: TRBJ1-1
D: -
size: -
V: TRBV7-9
CDR3: CASSTQTPEAFF
DNA: TGTGCCAGCAGCACGCAGACACCTGAAGCTTTCTTT

J: TRBJ2-1
D: -
size: many
V: TRBV30
CDR3: CAWYRGRVSYNEQFF
DNA: TGTGCCTGGTACAGGGGGAGGGTATCCTACAATGAGCAGTTCTTC

J: TRBJ2-1
D: -
size: -
V: TRBV19
CDR3: CASSISGYNEQFF
DNA: TGTGCCAGTAGTATTTCCGGGTACAATGAGCAGTTCTTC

J: TRBJ2-3
D: -
size: few
V: TRBV7-9
CDR3: CASRPQGSTDTQYF
DNA: TGTGCCAGCAGGCCTCAGGGGAGCACAGATACGCAGTATTTT

J: TRBJ2-1
D: -
size: many
V: TRBV28
CDR3: CASSFLGTAIGEQFF
DNA: TGTGCCAGCAGTTTCCTAGGGACTGCCATAGGTGAGCAGTTCTTC

J: TRBJ2-3
D: TRBD1
size: -
V: TRBV28
CDR3: CASSLGQGRTTDTQYF
DNA: TGTGCCAGCAGTTTGGGACAGGGGAGAACCACAGATACGCAGTATTTT

J: TRBJ2-1
D: TRBD2
size: few
V: TRBV7-2
CDR3: CASSTIAGTAPTFF
DNA: TGTGCCAGCAGCACAATAGCGGGGACTGCCCCGACGTTCTTC

J: TRBJ1-4
D: -
size: -
V: TRBV2
CDR3: CASSGGLSNEKLFF
DNA: TGTGCCAGCAGCGGGGGGCTGTCTAATGAAAAACTGTTTTTT

J: TRBJ2-7
D: TRBD1
size: -
V: TRBV5-6
CDR3: CASSFQGEPSTEQYF
DNA: TGTGCCAGCAGCTTCCAGGGGGAACCATCTACGGAGCAGTACTTC

J: TRBJ1-5
D: -
size: -
V: TRBV6-1
CDR3: CASSEQREVLDQPQHF
DNA: TGTGCCAGCAGTGAACAGCGGGAGGTATTAGATCAGCCCCAGCATTTT

J: TRBJ2-3
D: TRBD1
size: few
V: TRBV29-1
CDR3: CSASTRQGPDTQYF
DNA: TGCAGCGCCTCGACGAGACAGGGACCAGATACGCAGTATTTT

J: TRBJ2-2
D: -
size: few
V: TRBV30
CDR3: CAWSNTGLAGELFF
DNA: TGTGCCTGGAGCAATACGGGACTGGCCGGGGAGCTGTTTTTT

J: TRBJ2-1
D: TRBD2
size: few
V: TRBV4-2
CDR3: CASSQVNLAGDRGEQFF
DNA: TGTGCCAGCAGCCAAGTGAACTTGGCGGGAGATAGGGGTGAGCAGTTCTTC

J: TRBJ1-5
D: TRBD1
size: -
V: TRBV28
CDR3: CASSSTGASNQPQHF
DNA: TGTGCCAGCAGTTCGACAGGGGCGAGCAATCAGCCCCAGCATTTT

J: TRBJ2-7
D: TRBD1
size: few
V: TRBV11-1
CDR3: CASSPRTGGGEQYF
DNA: TGTGCCAGCAGCCCGCGGACAGGGGGTGGCGAGCAGTACTTC

J: TRBJ2-4
D: TRBD2
size: few
V: TRBV7-2
CDR3: CASSLVSGRSKNIQYF
DNA: TGTGCCAGCAGCTTAGTTAGCGGGAGATCCAAAAACATTCAGTACTTC

J: TRBJ1-4
D: -
size: -
V: TRBV14
CDR3: CASSQMLTTNEKLFF
DNA: TGTGCCAGCAGCCAAATGTTAACAACTAATGAAAAACTGTTTTTT

J: TRBJ2-7
D: -
size: -
V: TRBV30
CDR3: CAWSGAGSYEQYF
DNA: TGTGCCTGGAGTGGGGCGGGCTCCTACGAGCAGTACTTC

J: TRBJ2-7
D: TRBD1
size: few
V: TRBV4-3
CDR3: CASSQSLKGQSYEQYF
DNA: TGCGCCAGCAGCCAAAGCCTAAAGGGACAGTCTTACGAGCAGTACTTC

J: TRBJ2-1
D: TRBD2
size: -
V: TRBV6-1
CDR3: CASTPGLAGGREQFF
DNA: TGTGCCAGCACCCCAGGACTAGCGGGAGGGCGTGAGCAGTTCTTC

J: TRBJ2-3
D: TRBD1
size: once
V: TRBV19
CDR3: CASSIGTGGVDTQYF
DNA: TGTGCCAGTAGTATAGGGACAGGGGGCGTTGATACGCAGTATTTT

J: TRBJ2-7
D: TRBD2
size: few
V: TRBV6-1
CDR3: CASSERDWREGSYEQYF
DNA: TGTGCCAGCAGTGAAAGGGACTGGCGGGAGGGCTCCTACGAGCAGTACTTC

J: TRBJ2-3
D: TRBD2
size: -
V: TRBV25-1
CDR3: CASSESGAGVLRDTQYF
DNA: TGTGCCAGCAGTGAAAGTGGAGCGGGAGTTTTACGAGATACGCAGTATTTT

J: TRBJ2-1
D: TRBD1
size: few
V: TRBV29-1
CDR3: CSGGDRGINEQFF
DNA: TGCAGTGGGGGGGACAGGGGCATCAATGAGCAGTTCTTC

J: TRBJ2-3
D: -
size: -
V: TRBV30
CDR3: CAWSYGSAGDTQYF
DNA: TGTGCCTGGAGTTACGGGTCCGCCGGAGATACGCAGTATTTT